The rows below give T cell receptor beta chains drawn from one sample of a study of blood T cell repertoires in COVID-19. TCRdb's copy holds only in-frame clones and misses some; the assay was immunoSEQ multiplex PCR. The sample carries approximately 190,000 clones, roughly 80% recorded once. Sample: peripheral blood. These receptors all stem from a woman aged 40 to 50 with acute or convalescent COVID-19. Both conserved end residues are trimmed from each CDR3. A D gene is named only where the DNA matches it firmly.

cdr3_length	v_call	j_call	d_call	cdr3_aa
12	TRBV19	TRBJ1-1	TRBD1	ASSMDRVGTEAF
14	TRBV19	TRBJ1-5	-	ASSIATAYSNQPQH
12	TRBV9	TRBJ2-7	TRBD1	ASSAGQGHYEQY
14	TRBV5-1	TRBJ1-6	TRBD1	ASSLVGTGSLRTLH
11	TRBV12-3/TRBV12-4	TRBJ1-1	TRBD1	ASSYQGAQGAF
14	TRBV27	TRBJ2-1	TRBD2	ASSPLTSGRWNEQF
9	TRBV10-3	TRBJ2-1	-	APSGFNEQF
13	TRBV11-3	TRBJ2-3	TRBD2	ASSFTGTSRDTQY
14	TRBV6-1	TRBJ2-5	-	ASSVGWTVAQETQY
17	TRBV5-6	TRBJ1-5	TRBD1	ASSVWTGSLVYSNQPQH
15	TRBV27	TRBJ1-5	TRBD1	ASSRRSRSRGKNPQH
13	TRBV29-1	TRBJ2-2	TRBD2	SVVETSFYTGELF
13	TRBV19	TRBJ1-2	TRBD1	ASSNRDRGAYGYT
11	TRBV10-3	TRBJ2-5	-	AIKGDTQETQY
10	TRBV7-6	TRBJ2-7	-	ASSASPYEQY
12	TRBV3-1/TRBV3-2	TRBJ2-7	TRBD2	ATGTSGPSGEQY
11	TRBV29-1	TRBJ1-6	TRBD1	SDHRDRGLALH
13	TRBV5-1	TRBJ2-5	TRBD1	ASSYMTGGEETQY
11	TRBV14	TRBJ2-3	TRBD2	ASSNGGVDTQY
10	TRBV27	TRBJ1-5	-	ASSLREGAQH
13	TRBV24-1	TRBJ1-2	TRBD1	ATSDPQGGIYGYT
13	TRBV6-5	TRBJ1-1	-	ASTLPGRGSTEAF
11	TRBV19	TRBJ1-2	TRBD1	ATWDRESYGYT
12	TRBV2	TRBJ1-2	-	ASSREGRVDGYT
10	TRBV10-3	TRBJ2-2	-	AIGREPGELF
14	TRBV18	TRBJ1-1	-	ASSPPGSRVNTEAF
14	TRBV27	TRBJ2-2	-	ASSRDFGSNTGELF
12	TRBV5-4	TRBJ2-2	-	ASSTGQDTGELF
14	TRBV5-6	TRBJ2-3	-	ASDLGDRNYTDTQY
12	TRBV2	TRBJ2-7	TRBD1	ASSPDRGVYEQY
11	TRBV5-4	TRBJ2-7	-	ASSFGHSYEQY
11	TRBV28	TRBJ1-4	-	ASSTRTNEKLF
14	TRBV6-1	TRBJ2-1	TRBD1	ASSEGSTGGGNEQF
12	TRBV7-9	TRBJ2-7	-	ASSAGVRADEQY
9	TRBV24-1	TRBJ1-1	TRBD1	ATSTGAKAF
10	TRBV12-3/TRBV12-4	TRBJ1-6	-	ATSQFNSPLH
13	TRBV9	TRBJ1-5	TRBD1	ASSVAGTGDQPQH
11	TRBV28	TRBJ1-1	-	ACSRTQGWMAF
16	TRBV6-1	TRBJ1-2	-	ASSEDPGFFMGIVGYT
12	TRBV7-2	TRBJ2-7	TRBD2	ASSLAGGPREQY
11	TRBV4-1	TRBJ2-7	-	ASSQDIGYEQY
14	TRBV7-6	TRBJ2-2	-	ASSLWGGANTGELF